This TCR beta chain is from a study of blood T cell repertoires in COVID-19. Study background: T cells, B-cell-depleted T cells, or PBMCs supplied cDNA or gDNA.

The count of this clone is one. Here immunoSEQ multiplex PCR was the method, and the copy in TCRdb shows in-frame clones only, minus some. The data hold almost 200,000 clones, with roughly 90% observed a single time. Germline V gene data show CDR1 as SGDLS and CDR2 as YYNGEE. With V trimmed by 0 bases and J by 3 bases, 4 bases remained unmatched. The CDR3 length is 15 residues. The source is a young woman who had recovered from COVID-19. The genes are TRBV9 and TRBJ2-7; 9 bases agree with TRBD2. What was sequenced was PBMCs or T cells enriched from blood (not recorded which). CDR3 nucleotides: TGTGCCAGCAGCGTAGGCGGGGGGGCTTTCTACGAGCAGTACTTC. Amino acid sequence: CASSVGGGAFYEQYF. Full variable domain (remainder filled in from reference TRBV9 and TRBJ2-7): DSGVTQTPKHLITATGQRVTLRCSPRSGDLSVYWYQQSLDQGLQFLIQYYNGEERAKGNILERFSAQQFPDLHSELNLSSLELGDSALYFCASSVGGGAFYEQYFGPGTRLTVT.